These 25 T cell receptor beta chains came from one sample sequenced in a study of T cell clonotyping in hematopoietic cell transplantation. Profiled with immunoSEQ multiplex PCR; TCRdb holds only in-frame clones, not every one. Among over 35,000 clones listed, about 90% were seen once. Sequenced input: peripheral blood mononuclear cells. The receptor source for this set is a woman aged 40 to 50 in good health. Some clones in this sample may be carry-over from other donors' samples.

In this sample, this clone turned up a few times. The CDR3 loop reads CASRIRDREAFF. In DNA form, the CDR3 reads TGTGCCAGTAGAATCCGGGACAGAGAAGCTTTCTTT. The rearrangement links TRBV19 to TRBJ1-1; TRBD1 aligns across 7 bases. Germline lookup yields CDR1 LNHDA and CDR2 SQIVND (reference sequence). J gave up 8 bases and V 6 bases, and 6 bases lay outside the gene matches. The CDR3 is made up of 12 amino acids.

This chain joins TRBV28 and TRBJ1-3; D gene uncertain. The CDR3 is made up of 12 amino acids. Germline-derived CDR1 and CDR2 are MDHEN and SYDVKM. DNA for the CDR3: TGTGCTTCCAATACTCTCGGATTGGGCATATATTTT. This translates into CASNTLGLGIYF.

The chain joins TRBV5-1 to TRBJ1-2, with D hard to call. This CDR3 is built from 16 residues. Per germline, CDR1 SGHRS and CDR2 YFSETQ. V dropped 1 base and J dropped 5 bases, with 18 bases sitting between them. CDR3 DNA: TGCGCCAGCAGCTTGTTATGGAGGCCGAGCTCTTATGGCTACACCTTC. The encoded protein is CASSLLWRPSSYGYTF.

The CDR3 loop is CASSPLAGLNEQFF. The DNA of the CDR3 is TGTGCCAGCAGCCCACTAGCGGGGCTCAATGAGCAGTTCTTC. V gene TRBV7-8 combines with J gene TRBJ2-1; 10 bases align to TRBD2. The CDR3 length is 14 residues. V shed 5 bases and J 6 bases; nucleotides not matched to a gene: 4. Germline CDR1 reads SGHVS; CDR2 reads FQNEAQ.

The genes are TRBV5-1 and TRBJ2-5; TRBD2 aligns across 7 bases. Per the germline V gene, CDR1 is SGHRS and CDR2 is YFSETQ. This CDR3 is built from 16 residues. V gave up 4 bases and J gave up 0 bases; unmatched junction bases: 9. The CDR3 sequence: CASSLAAGLYQETQYF. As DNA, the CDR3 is TGCGCCAGCAGCCTAGCGGCCGGACTTTACCAAGAGACCCAGTACTTC. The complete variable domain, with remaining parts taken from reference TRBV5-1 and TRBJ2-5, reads KAGVTQTPRYLIKTRGQQVTLSCSPISGHRSVSWYQQTPGQGLQFLFEYFSETQRNKGNFPGRFSGRQFSNSRSEMNVSTLELGDSALYLCASSLAAGLYQETQYFGPGTRLLVL.

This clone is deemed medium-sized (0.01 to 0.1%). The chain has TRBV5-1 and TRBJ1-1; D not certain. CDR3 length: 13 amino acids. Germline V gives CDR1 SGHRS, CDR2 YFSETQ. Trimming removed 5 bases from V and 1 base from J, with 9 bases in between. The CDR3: CASSLSWNTEAFF. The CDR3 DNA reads TGCGCCAGCAGTTTATCCTGGAACACTGAAGCTTTCTTT.

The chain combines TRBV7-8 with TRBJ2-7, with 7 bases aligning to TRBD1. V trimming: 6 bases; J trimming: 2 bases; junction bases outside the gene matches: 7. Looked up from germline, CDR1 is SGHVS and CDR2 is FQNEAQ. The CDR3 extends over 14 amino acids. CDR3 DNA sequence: TGTGCCAGCAGATCCGGACAGGCTGCCTACGAGCAGTACTTC. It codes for CASRSGQAAYEQYF.

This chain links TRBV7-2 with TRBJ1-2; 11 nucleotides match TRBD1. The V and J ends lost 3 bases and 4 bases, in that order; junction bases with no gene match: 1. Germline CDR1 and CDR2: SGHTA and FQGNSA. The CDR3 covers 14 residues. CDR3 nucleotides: TGTGCCAGCAGCTTGGGACAGGGGGGCTATGGCTACACCTTC. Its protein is CASSLGQGGYGYTF.

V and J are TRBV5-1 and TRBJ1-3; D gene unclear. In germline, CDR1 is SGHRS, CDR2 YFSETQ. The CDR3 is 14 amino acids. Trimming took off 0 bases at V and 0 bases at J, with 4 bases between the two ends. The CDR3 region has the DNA TGCGCCAGCAGCTTGGGCCTCTCTGGAAACACCATATATTTT. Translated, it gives CASSLGLSGNTIYF.

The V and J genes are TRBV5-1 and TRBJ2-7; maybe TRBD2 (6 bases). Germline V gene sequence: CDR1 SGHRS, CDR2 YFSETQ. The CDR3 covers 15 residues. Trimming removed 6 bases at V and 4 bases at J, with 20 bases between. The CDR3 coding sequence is TGCGCCAGCAAACCCGTGGTAGCGGCAACTTACGAGCAGTACTTC. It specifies CASKPVVAATYEQYF.

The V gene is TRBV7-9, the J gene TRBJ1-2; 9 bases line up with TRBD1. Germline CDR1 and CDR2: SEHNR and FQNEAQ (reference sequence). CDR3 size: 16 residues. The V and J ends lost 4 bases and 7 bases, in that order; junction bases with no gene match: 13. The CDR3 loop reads CASSYLGTGIGGGYTF. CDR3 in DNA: TGTGCCAGCAGCTACCTCGGGACAGGGATAGGGGGTGGCTACACCTTC.

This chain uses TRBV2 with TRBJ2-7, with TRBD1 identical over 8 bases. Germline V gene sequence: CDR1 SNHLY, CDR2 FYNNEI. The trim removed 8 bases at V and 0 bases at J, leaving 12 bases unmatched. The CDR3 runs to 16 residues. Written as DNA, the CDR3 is TGTGCCAGCCGAGGGGGTTGGGACAGGTCCTCCTACGAGCAGTACTTC. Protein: CASRGGWDRSSYEQYF. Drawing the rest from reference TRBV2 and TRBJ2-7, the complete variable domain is EPEVTQTPSHQVTQMGQEVILRCVPISNHLYFYWYRQILGQKVEFLVSFYNNEISEKSEIFDDQFSVERPDGSNFTLKIRSTKLEDSAMYFCASRGGWDRSSYEQYFGPGTRLTVT.

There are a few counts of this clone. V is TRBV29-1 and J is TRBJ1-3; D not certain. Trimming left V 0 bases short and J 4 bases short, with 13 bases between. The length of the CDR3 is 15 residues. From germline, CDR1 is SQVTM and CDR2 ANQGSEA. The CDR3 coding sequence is TGCAGCGTTGAAGATCGGAGAGCGACCGGAAACACCATATATTTT. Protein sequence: CSVEDRRATGNTIYF. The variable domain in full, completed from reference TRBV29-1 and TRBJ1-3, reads SAVISQKPSRDICQRGTSLTIQCQVDSQVTMMFWYRQQPGQSLTLIATANQGSEATYESGFVIDKFPISRPNLTFSTLTVSNMSPEDSSIYLCSVEDRRATGNTIYFGEGSWLTVV.

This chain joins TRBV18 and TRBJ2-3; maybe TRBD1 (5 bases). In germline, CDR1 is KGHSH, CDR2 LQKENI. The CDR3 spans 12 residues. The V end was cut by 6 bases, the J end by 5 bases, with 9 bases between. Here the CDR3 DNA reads TGTGCCAGCTCGCAAGGGGAAGATACGCAGTATTTT. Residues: CASSQGEDTQYF.

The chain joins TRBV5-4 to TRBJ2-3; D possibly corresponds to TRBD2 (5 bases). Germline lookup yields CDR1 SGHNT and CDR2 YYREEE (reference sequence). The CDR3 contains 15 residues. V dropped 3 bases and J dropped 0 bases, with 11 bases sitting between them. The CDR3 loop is CASSSPSGSTDTQYF. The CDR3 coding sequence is TGTGCCAGCAGCTCCCCAAGCGGAAGCACAGATACGCAGTATTTT. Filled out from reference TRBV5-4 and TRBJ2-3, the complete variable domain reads ETGVTQSPTHLIKTRGQQVTLRCSSQSGHNTVSWYQQALGQGPQFIFQYYREEENGRGNFPPRFSGLQFPNYSSELNVNALELDDSALYLCASSSPSGSTDTQYFGPGTRLTVL.

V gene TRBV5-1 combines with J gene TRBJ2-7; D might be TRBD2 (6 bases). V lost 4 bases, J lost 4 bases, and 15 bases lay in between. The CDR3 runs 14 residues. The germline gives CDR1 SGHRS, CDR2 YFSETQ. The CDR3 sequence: CASSPQPGEYEQYF. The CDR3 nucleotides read TGCGCCAGCAGCCCCCAGCCGGGGGAGTACGAGCAGTACTTC. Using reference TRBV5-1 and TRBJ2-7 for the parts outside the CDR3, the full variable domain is KAGVTQTPRYLIKTRGQQVTLSCSPISGHRSVSWYQQTPGQGLQFLFEYFSETQRNKGNFPGRFSGRQFSNSRSEMNVSTLELGDSALYLCASSPQPGEYEQYFGPGTRLTVT.

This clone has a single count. The CDR3 is CASSAYRDRVGYGYTF. CDR3 in DNA: TGTGCCAGCAGTGCTTACCGGGACAGGGTAGGCTATGGCTACACCTTC. The rearrangement uses TRBV28 and TRBJ1-2; 9 bases map to TRBD1. V dropped 5 bases and J dropped 4; count of bases not matched to a gene: 11. Looked up from germline, CDR1 is MDHEN and CDR2 is SYDVKM. This CDR3 is built from 16 residues.

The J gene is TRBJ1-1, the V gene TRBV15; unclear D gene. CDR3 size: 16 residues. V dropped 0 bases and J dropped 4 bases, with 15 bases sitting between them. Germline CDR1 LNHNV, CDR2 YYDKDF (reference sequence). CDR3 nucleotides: TGTGCCACCAGCAGAGAAAGAGGTCCAGGTTTCACTGAAGCTTTCTTT. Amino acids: CATSRERGPGFTEAFF.

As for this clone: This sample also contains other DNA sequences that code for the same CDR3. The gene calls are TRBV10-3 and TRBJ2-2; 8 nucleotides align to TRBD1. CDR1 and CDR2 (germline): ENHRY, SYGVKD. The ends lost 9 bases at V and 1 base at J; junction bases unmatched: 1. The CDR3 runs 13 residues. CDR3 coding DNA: TGTGCCATAGGGACAGGGAACACCGGGGAGCTGTTTTTT. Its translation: CAIGTGNTGELFF.

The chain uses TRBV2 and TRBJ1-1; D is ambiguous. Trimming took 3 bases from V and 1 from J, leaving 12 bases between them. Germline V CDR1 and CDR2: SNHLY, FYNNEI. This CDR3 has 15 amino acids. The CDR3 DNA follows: TGTGCCAGCAGTGATCTTGGACGGTCGAACACTGAAGCTTTCTTT. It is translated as CASSDLGRSNTEAFF.

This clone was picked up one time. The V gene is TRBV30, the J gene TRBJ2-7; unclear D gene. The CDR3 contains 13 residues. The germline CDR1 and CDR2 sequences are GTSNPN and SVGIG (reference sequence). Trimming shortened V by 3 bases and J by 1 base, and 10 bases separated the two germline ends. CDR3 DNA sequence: TGTGCCTGGAGAGTCGCTGGGTCCTACGAGCAGTACTTC. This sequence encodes CAWRVAGSYEQYF. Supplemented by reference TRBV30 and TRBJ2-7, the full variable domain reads SQTIHQWPATLVQPVGSPLSLECTVEGTSNPNLYWYRQAAGRGLQLLFYSVGIGQISSEVPQNLSASRPQDRQFILSSKKLLLSDSGFYLCAWRVAGSYEQYFGPGTRLTVT.

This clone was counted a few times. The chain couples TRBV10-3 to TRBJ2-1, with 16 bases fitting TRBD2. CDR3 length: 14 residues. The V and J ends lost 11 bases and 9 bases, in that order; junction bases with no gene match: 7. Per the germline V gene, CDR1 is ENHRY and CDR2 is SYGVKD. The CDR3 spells CASQGTSGRVEQFF. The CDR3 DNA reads TGTGCCTCTCAGGGGACTAGCGGGAGGGTTGAGCAGTTCTTC.

In DNA, the CDR3 is TGTGCCAGCCCTCGGGCGGGAGTGGCCGGGACCAACGAGCAGTACTTC. Residues: CASPRAGVAGTNEQYF. This chain uses TRBV28 with TRBJ2-7; 7 bases agree with TRBD2. Germline V gene lookup returns CDR1 MDHEN and CDR2 SYDVKM. J gave up 5 bases and V 8 bases, and 18 bases lay outside the gene matches. This CDR3 contains 16 residues. Using reference TRBV28 and TRBJ2-7 for the parts outside the CDR3, the full variable domain is DVKVTQSSRYLVKRTGEKVFLECVQDMDHENMFWYRQDPGLGLRLIYFSYDVKMKEKGDIPEGYSVSREKKERFSLILESASTNQTSMYLCASPRAGVAGTNEQYFGPGTRLTVT.

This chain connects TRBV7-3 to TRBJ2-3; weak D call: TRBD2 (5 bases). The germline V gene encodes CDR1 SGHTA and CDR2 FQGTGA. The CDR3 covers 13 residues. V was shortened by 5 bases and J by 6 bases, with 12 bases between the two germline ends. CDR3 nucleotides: TGTGCCAGCAGCCTCAACCCGGGGGATACGCAGTATTTT. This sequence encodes CASSLNPGDTQYF.

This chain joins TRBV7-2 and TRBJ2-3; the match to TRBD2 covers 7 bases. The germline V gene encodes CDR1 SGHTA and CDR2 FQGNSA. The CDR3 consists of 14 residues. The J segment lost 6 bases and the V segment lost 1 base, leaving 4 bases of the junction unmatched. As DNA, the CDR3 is TGTGCCAGCAGCTTAGGGACTAGTAGGGATACGCAGTATTTT. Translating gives CASSLGTSRDTQYF.